This T cell receptor (beta chain) came from a study of blood T cell repertoires in COVID-19. The repertoire was sequenced with immunoSEQ multiplex PCR; TCRdb's copy has only in-frame clones and lacks some. The repertoire holds about 130,000 clones, 75% to 90% seen once, with about 17% in the top ten. The germline CDR1 and CDR2 sequences are MGHRA and YSYEKL. V shed 0 bases and J 0 bases; nucleotides not matched to a gene: 7. CDR3 length: 17 residues. This receptor was obtained from a woman between 45 and 60 years old who had recovered from COVID-19. The sequencing sample was made of peripheral blood. The chain is built from TRBV4-1 and TRBJ1-2, with 7 bases matching TRBD1. Here the CDR3 reads CASSQDRDRASNYGYTF. The DNA of the CDR3 is TGCGCCAGCAGCCAAGATAGGGACAGAGCTTCTAACTATGGCTACACCTTC.